The subject of this entry is one T cell receptor beta chain. Its antigen is currently unknown. The time point denotes: pre-treatment sample, taken before nivolumab and TIL therapy. Enrollment ran from 2017 to January 2020. This entry is derived from a study of TIL therapy for anti-PD-1-resistant metastatic lung cancer. Study summary: Most patients had lung adenocarcinoma; several tumors were EGFR-mutant, two ALK-rearranged; half smoked currently or formerly. Study outcomes and limitations: Treatment-naive, never-smoker and oncogene-addicted patients were overrepresented in this highly selected cohort. Infused TIL clonotypes partially replaced the baseline blood repertoire, then decayed over months.

The immunoSEQ assay was v3. TCRdb keeps only in-frame clones here, not all; method: immunoSEQ multiplex PCR. The sample includes about 53,000 clones, less than 85% of them seen just once. Trimming left V 0 bases short and J 4 bases short, with 13 bases between. Germline lookup yields CDR1 MNHNY and CDR2 SVGAGI (reference sequence). This CDR3 is built from 16 residues. Sequencing used blood, obtained at baseline. The receptor was isolated from a person aged 25 to 79 with non-small cell lung cancer. This chain connects TRBV6-6 to TRBJ1-3, with TRBD1 as a possible D gene (6 bases). The DNA of the CDR3 is TGTGCCAGCAGTTACTCGGCAGGGGCGGAAGGAAACACCATATATTTT. It translates to CASSYSAGAEGNTIYF.